These 11 T cell receptor beta chains share one sample of origin, sequenced in a study of regulatory T cells in long-lasting Graves disease. For TCR beta, libraries came from iRepertoire HTBI primers and Arm-PCR of CDR3 regions. TCRdb re-called the multiplex PCR reads with MiXCR, one entry per CDR3 protein. The data show approximately 400,000 distinct CDR3 sequences, around 21% seen once. Stated time point: persistent/refractory GD, antithyroid drugs over 5 years with positive TRAb. Making the TCR library involved RNA that had been extracted from PBMCs. The sample here was peripheral blood mononuclear cells (PBMCs), taken when the disease was refractory, from a patient treated with antithyroid drugs. The receptor source for this set is a female donor with Graves disease.

This clonotype was seen ten or more times. The rearrangement uses TRBV30 and TRBJ1-6, with a weak D call TRBD1 (5 bases). This CDR3 has 14 residues. CDR1 GTSNPN and CDR2 SVGIG come from the germline V gene (reference sequence). The germline V and J ends were trimmed by 4 bases and 0 bases, with 7 bases remaining between them. The CDR3 here is CAWNTGSYNSPLHF. The CDR3 DNA reads TGTGCCTGGAATACAGGCTCCTATAATTCACCCCTCCACTTT.

V usage is TRBV6-5 and J usage is TRBJ1-3; possibly TRBD1 for D (6 bases). V lost 0 bases and J lost 2, with 8 bases in between. Germline V lookup: CDR1 MNHEY, CDR2 SVGAGI. The CDR3 sequence is 15 residues long. The chain's CDR3 is CASSYSPGAGNTIYF. CDR3 nucleotides: TGTGCCAGCAGTTACTCTCCAGGGGCTGGAAACACCATATATTTT.

This sequence joins TRBV27 and TRBJ2-2; 12 bases match TRBD1. The CDR3 sequence is 16 residues long. Germline V gene sequence: CDR1 MNHEY, CDR2 SMNVEV (reference sequence). The trim removed 3 bases at V and 5 bases at J, leaving 4 bases unmatched. The CDR3 sequence: CASSFGTGGWTGELFF. The CDR3 DNA sequence: TGTGCCAGCAGTTTTGGGACAGGGGGCTGGACCGGGGAGCTGTTTTTT.

Only one count was recorded for this clonotype. The gene calls are TRBV11-1 and TRBJ2-5; TRBD1 or TRBD2 may be the D gene (5 bases each). CDR1 and CDR2 (germline): SGHAT, FQDESV (reference sequence). The germline V and J ends were trimmed by 1 base and 1 base, with 10 bases remaining between them. This CDR3 region has 15 residues. CDR3 DNA sequence: TGTGCCAGCAGCTTAGACTTGGGACCCCAAGAGACCCAGTACTTC. This codes for CASSLDLGPQETQYF.

This clonotype turned up a few times. The chain carries TRBV20-1 and TRBJ2-7, with 10 nucleotides matching TRBD1. Germline V gene data show CDR1 as DFQATT and CDR2 as SNEGSKA (reference sequence). This CDR3 contains 15 residues. The V and J ends lost 0 bases and 6 bases, in that order; junction bases with no gene match: 8. CDR3 coding DNA: TGCAGTGCTAGAGATATGGGACAGGGGTCGTTCGAGCAGTACTTC. Amino acid sequence: CSARDMGQGSFEQYF.

This chain uses TRBV27 with TRBJ2-3; the D gene is possibly TRBD1 (6 bases). Trimming cost V 8 bases and J 2 bases, with 17 bases left between them. Germline V gene lookup returns CDR1 MNHEY and CDR2 SMNVEV (reference sequence). This CDR3 spans 15 amino acids. The CDR3 protein is CASASVGANTDTQYF. The CDR3 bases are TGTGCCAGCGCATCTGTGGGGGCTAACACAGATACGCAGTATTTT.

The chain is built from TRBV20-1 and TRBJ2-3; 10 bases are a match to TRBD2. This CDR3 region has 15 residues. Per germline, CDR1 DFQATT and CDR2 SNEGSKA (reference sequence). The ends lost 2 bases at V and 2 bases at J; junction bases unmatched: 4. The CDR3 region is CSARRTSGFTDTQYF. The CDR3 bases are TGCAGTGCTAGAAGGACTAGCGGATTCACAGATACGCAGTATTTT.

The J gene is TRBJ1-3, the V gene TRBV7-9, with a possible D match to TRBD1 (5 bases). The V gene's germline CDR1 is SEHNR and CDR2 FQNEAQ (reference sequence). The V and J ends lost 2 bases and 3 bases respectively, with 11 bases between them. The length of the CDR3 is 15 residues. The CDR3 is CASSLSDSVGNTIYF. CDR3 in DNA: TGTGCCAGCAGCTTAAGTGACAGTGTTGGAAACACCATATATTTT.

This clonotype was seen ten or more times. The V call is TRBV6-1, the J call TRBJ1-1; TRBD1 is a possible D gene (5 bases). From germline, CDR1 is MNHNS and CDR2 SASEGT. Trimming shortened V by 1 base and J by 0 bases, and 15 bases separated the two germline ends. CDR3 length equals 17 residues. CDR3: CASSEVGTTYMNTEAFF. The CDR3 DNA is TGTGCCAGCAGTGAAGTTGGGACCACCTACATGAACACTGAAGCTTTCTTT.

The chain links TRBV27 to TRBJ1-2, with D uncertain. There are 18 residues in the CDR3. The germline V and J ends were trimmed by 5 bases and 1 base, with 23 bases remaining between them. Per germline, CDR1 MNHEY and CDR2 SMNVEV (reference sequence). The CDR3 DNA reads TGTGCCAGCAGTACCGCCGGTCAGTTAGGGCTCGGTAACTATGGCTACACCTTC. Translated, it gives CASSTAGQLGLGNYGYTF.

This clonotype was found a few times. V is TRBV28 and J is TRBJ1-3, with a weak D call TRBD1 (5 bases). Germline V gene lookup returns CDR1 MDHEN and CDR2 SYDVKM. Trimming pared 1 base from V and 1 base from J, leaving 11 bases between. The CDR3 has 16 amino acids. CDR3 sequence (DNA): TGTGCCAGCAGTTTATCCCCGGGACCGTCTGGAAACACCATATATTTT. Residues: CASSLSPGPSGNTIYF.